These 12 T cell receptor beta chains were all obtained from the same sample, sequenced in a study of CD8 T cells in Susac syndrome. About 0.45 to 1 ug RNA was reverse transcribed with random hexamers. MiXCR, run by TCRdb on the immunoSEQ multiplex PCR reads, gives a single entry per CDR3 protein. The table shows around 130,000 distinct CDR3 sequences, with nearly 96% occurring only once. The specimen was CD4+ T cells from PBMCs. Receptors were obtained from a human donor with Susac syndrome.

The chain carries TRBV29-1 and TRBJ2-1; no firm D call. Between the trimmed V and J ends, which lost 0 bases and 2 bases, there was a span of 11 bases. This CDR3 contains 15 residues. Germline V lookup: CDR1 SQVTM, CDR2 ANQGSEA. The CDR3 DNA is TGCAGCGTTGAAGACTCGCACCTAACCTACAATGAGCAGTTCTTC. Amino acid sequence: CSVEDSHLTYNEQFF.

This chain connects TRBV4-1 to TRBJ2-1, with 10 bases matching TRBD2. The CDR3 consists of 14 residues. V shed 4 bases, J shed 7 bases, and the junction held 4 bases outside the gene matches. From germline, CDR1 is MGHRA and CDR2 YSYEKL. The CDR3 DNA is TGCGCCAGCAGCCGGGCTAGCGGGAGTAATGAGCAGTTCTTC. Residues: CASSRASGSNEQFF.

V and J are TRBV6-5 and TRBJ1-2, with a tentative D call TRBD1 (6 bases). The CDR3 runs 14 residues. Between the trimmed V and J ends, which lost 2 bases and 4 bases, there was a span of 11 bases. CDR1 is MNHEY, CDR2 SVGAGI, per germline. This chain's CDR3 is CASSYGGQPYGYTF. In nucleotides, the CDR3 is TGTGCCAGCAGTTACGGGGGGCAGCCCTATGGCTACACCTTC.

This sequence joins TRBV29-1 and TRBJ2-7; D may be TRBD2 (6 bases). The CDR3 is 14 residues long. Trimming stripped 4 bases from V and 0 bases from J, with 13 bases between. Germline V CDR1 and CDR2: SQVTM, ANQGSEA. This CDR3 reads CSVVEGTSSYEQYF. The DNA of the CDR3 is TGCAGCGTTGTGGAGGGTACGAGCTCCTACGAGCAGTACTTC.

The V and J genes are TRBV20-1 and TRBJ2-5; possible D gene TRBD1, 6 bases. V was clipped by 4 bases and J by 4 bases, with 16 bases between them. This CDR3 is built from 14 residues. Germline CDR1 reads DFQATT; CDR2 reads SNEGSKA (reference sequence). The CDR3 region is CSANRDTGGETQYF. In nucleotides, the CDR3 is TGCAGTGCTAACCGGGACACTGGGGGAGAGACCCAGTACTTC.

This chain connects TRBV6-5 to TRBJ2-2; D gene ambiguous. V lost 0 bases and J lost 8, with 10 bases in between. The CDR3 is 14 residues long. Germline V lookup: CDR1 MNHEY, CDR2 SVGAGI. The CDR3 DNA reads TGTGCCAGCAGTTACTCGAGAACGGCGGGGGAGCTGTTTTTT. It specifies CASSYSRTAGELFF.

This chain joins TRBV24-1 and TRBJ2-1, with D possibly matching TRBD1 (5 bases). V lost 11 bases and J lost 7, with 17 bases in between. This CDR3 is built from 13 residues. The germline V gene has CDR1 KGHDR and CDR2 SFDVKD. The CDR3 protein is CAIQGNYRNEQFF. CDR3 DNA sequence: TGTGCCATCCAGGGCAATTACAGGAATGAGCAGTTCTTC.

This clonotype occurred once. The rearrangement joins TRBV29-1 to TRBJ2-1; 9 bases agree with TRBD2. The ends lost 5 bases at V and 7 bases at J; junction bases unmatched: 6. The CDR3 is made up of 13 amino acids. Germline assignment: CDR1 SQVTM and CDR2 ANQGSEA. The CDR3 is CSVFGTSWNEQFF. In DNA form, the CDR3 reads TGCAGCGTTTTCGGGACTAGCTGGAATGAGCAGTTCTTC.

The rearrangement links TRBV4-3 to TRBJ1-1; no reliable D call. This CDR3 region has 13 residues. Trimming cost V 3 bases and J 4 bases, with 9 bases left between them. The germline V gene has CDR1 LGHNA and CDR2 YSLEER. The CDR3 DNA follows: TGCGCCAGCAGCCAGGACCGATTCACTGAAGCTTTCTTT. Translated, it gives CASSQDRFTEAFF.

The chain is built from TRBV5-4 and TRBJ1-4, with TRBD1 identical over 8 bases. The CDR3 consists of 16 residues. Germline CDR1 SGHNT, CDR2 YYREEE (reference sequence). The ends lost 1 base at V and 2 bases at J; junction bases unmatched: 4. CDR3 residues: CASSLNRGTTNEKLFF. CDR3 DNA: TGTGCCAGCAGCTTGAACAGGGGGACGACTAATGAAAAACTGTTTTTT.

The chain recombines TRBV30 with TRBJ2-1; D tentatively fits TRBD1 or TRBD2 (5 bases each). Germline V gene data show CDR1 as GTSNPN and CDR2 as SVGIG (reference sequence). The CDR3 covers 13 residues. Trimming cost V 5 bases and J 0 bases, with 8 bases left between them. The CDR3 reads CAWAGSSYNEQFF. The CDR3 bases are TGTGCCTGGGCAGGGAGCTCCTACAATGAGCAGTTCTTC.

CDR3 coding DNA: TGCAGCTCCACCGGCCGTAGCACAGATACGCAGTATTTT. Protein product: CSSTGRSTDTQYF. The chain links TRBV29-1 to TRBJ2-3; D unresolved. The germline CDR1 and CDR2 sequences are SQVTM and ANQGSEA. The CDR3 spans 13 residues. V was cut by 8 bases and J by 0 bases, with 12 bases left in between.